These T cell receptor beta chains were read from a single sample in a study of glioma-infiltrating T cells. In TCRdb, the multiplex PCR reads were re-called with MiXCR into one record per CDR3 protein. The table includes about 140,000 distinct CDR3 sequences, approximately 40% detected once. The sample comprised glioma tissue, nonneoplastic brain tissue, or PBMCs (not recorded which). The receptor set was obtained from a human donor with low-grade glioma or glioblastoma, undergoing nonglioma brain surgery, or in good health (not recorded which). Each CDR3 is given with its conserved first and last residue. A D gene is named only where the DNA matches it firmly. Size values are once, few and many counts, or a class for expanded clones, and some rows have none.

clone_size: NA; j_call: TRBJ1-1; v_call: TRBV28; d_call: TRBD1; cdr3_nt: TGTGCCAGCAGTCCCTCCGGGACAGGCAGTGGTGAGGCTTTCTTT; cdr3_aa: CASSPSGTGSGEAFF
clone_size: NA; j_call: TRBJ2-1; v_call: TRBV4-1; d_call: NA; cdr3_nt: TGCGCCAGCAGCCAAGATCTGACAGAGTCCTACAATGAGCAGTTCTTC; cdr3_aa: CASSQDLTESYNEQFF
clone_size: few; j_call: TRBJ1-1; v_call: TRBV7-9; d_call: NA; cdr3_nt: TGTGCCAGCAGCTTAGACTCGGTTTCCACTGAAGCTTTCTTT; cdr3_aa: CASSLDSVSTEAFF
clone_size: NA; j_call: TRBJ2-3; v_call: TRBV6-1; d_call: TRBD1; cdr3_nt: TGTGCCAGCAGTGTGGAAGGGACAGCTAGCACAGATACGCAGTATTTT; cdr3_aa: CASSVEGTASTDTQYF
clone_size: NA; j_call: TRBJ2-7; v_call: TRBV6-1; d_call: TRBD2; cdr3_nt: TGTGCCAGCAGTTTCACTAGCGGGAGGGCCATGAACGAGCAGTACTTC; cdr3_aa: CASSFTSGRAMNEQYF
clone_size: NA; j_call: TRBJ1-1; v_call: TRBV6-1; d_call: NA; cdr3_nt: TGTGCCAGCAGTTCCCAGACTACGAACACTGAAGCTTTCTTT; cdr3_aa: CASSSQTTNTEAFF
clone_size: NA; j_call: TRBJ1-3; v_call: TRBV7-9; d_call: NA; cdr3_nt: TGTGCCAGCAGCTTAGATCGCGCGGGAGGCCGAACCATATATTTT; cdr3_aa: CASSLDRAGGRTIYF
clone_size: NA; j_call: TRBJ1-2; v_call: TRBV28; d_call: NA; cdr3_nt: TGTGCCAGCATGTTGAGGGCGGATGGCTACACCTTC; cdr3_aa: CASMLRADGYTF
clone_size: few; j_call: TRBJ2-1; v_call: TRBV20-1; d_call: NA; cdr3_nt: TGCAGTGCTAGAGAGGCCTCAGGGGAAACGCAGTTCTTC; cdr3_aa: CSAREASGETQFF
clone_size: NA; j_call: TRBJ2-2; v_call: TRBV6-2/TRBV6-3; d_call: NA; cdr3_nt: TGTGCCAGCAGTTACTCGGAGACCGGGGAGCTGTTTTTT; cdr3_aa: CASSYSETGELFF
clone_size: NA; j_call: TRBJ1-1; v_call: TRBV29-1; d_call: TRBD1; cdr3_nt: TGCAGCGCCGGACAGGGACAGACTGAAGCTTTCTTT; cdr3_aa: CSAGQGQTEAFF
clone_size: few; j_call: TRBJ1-5; v_call: TRBV20-1; d_call: NA; cdr3_nt: TGCAGTGCTCGTCTGAGGAGCAATCAGCCCCAGCATTTT; cdr3_aa: CSARLRSNQPQHF
clone_size: few; j_call: TRBJ2-5; v_call: TRBV6-2/TRBV6-3; d_call: NA; cdr3_nt: TGTGCCAGCAGTTACTCGGCGGCTGACCAAGAGACCCAGTACTTC; cdr3_aa: CASSYSAADQETQYF
clone_size: few; j_call: TRBJ2-7; v_call: TRBV27; d_call: NA; cdr3_nt: TGTGCCAGCAGTTCCTCCTCGGACGAGCAGTACTTC; cdr3_aa: CASSSSSDEQYF
clone_size: NA; j_call: TRBJ2-3; v_call: TRBV20-1; d_call: NA; cdr3_nt: TGCAGTGCTAGCCCCGGTCAGGGGTCTTATACGCAGTATTTT; cdr3_aa: CSASPGQGSYTQYF
clone_size: few; j_call: TRBJ2-3; v_call: TRBV6-2/TRBV6-3; d_call: TRBD2; cdr3_nt: TGTGCCAGCGGTAGAAGCGGGGCGGCAGATACGCAGTATTTT; cdr3_aa: CASGRSGAADTQYF
clone_size: NA; j_call: TRBJ2-7; v_call: TRBV5-4; d_call: NA; cdr3_nt: TGTGCCAGCAGCTTGTCATCCAATCACGAGCAGTACTTC; cdr3_aa: CASSLSSNHEQYF
clone_size: once; j_call: TRBJ2-3; v_call: TRBV29-1; d_call: NA; cdr3_nt: TGCAGCGGGGCTACAGGCACAGATACGCAGTATTTT; cdr3_aa: CSGATGTDTQYF
clone_size: few; j_call: TRBJ2-7; v_call: TRBV28; d_call: TRBD1; cdr3_nt: TGTGCCAGCAGTTTATTTGGCGACAGGGTCGGCGAGCAGTACTTC; cdr3_aa: CASSLFGDRVGEQYF
clone_size: NA; j_call: TRBJ2-7; v_call: TRBV7-2; d_call: TRBD2; cdr3_nt: TGTGCCAGTACCACTAGCGCCAGCTCCTACGAGCAGTACTTC; cdr3_aa: CASTTSASSYEQYF
clone_size: few; j_call: TRBJ2-5; v_call: TRBV3-1; d_call: NA; cdr3_nt: TGTGCCAGCAGCCAAGATTTTGGGGCGAATAATCAAGAGACCCAGTACTTC; cdr3_aa: CASSQDFGANNQETQYF
clone_size: few; j_call: TRBJ2-7; v_call: TRBV4-1; d_call: TRBD2; cdr3_nt: TGCGCCAGCAGCCAAGATGTCAGTCTAGCGGCCTACGAGCAGTACTTC; cdr3_aa: CASSQDVSLAAYEQYF
clone_size: NA; j_call: TRBJ2-7; v_call: TRBV27; d_call: NA; cdr3_nt: TGTGCCAGCAGTTTGGACTGGAAAAGCTACGAGCAGTACTTC; cdr3_aa: CASSLDWKSYEQYF
clone_size: few; j_call: TRBJ2-5; v_call: TRBV6-5; d_call: NA; cdr3_nt: TGTGCCAGCAGCCTCACAGCAAAAGAGACCCAGTACTTC; cdr3_aa: CASSLTAKETQYF
clone_size: NA; j_call: TRBJ2-3; v_call: TRBV20-1; d_call: TRBD2; cdr3_nt: TGCAGTGCTTGGACTAGCGGGAGCAGTACGCAGTATTTT; cdr3_aa: CSAWTSGSSTQYF
clone_size: many; j_call: TRBJ1-1; v_call: TRBV4-1; d_call: NA; cdr3_nt: TGCGCCAGCAGCCGGCCAGATCGGGACTTACCTGAAGCTTTCTTT; cdr3_aa: CASSRPDRDLPEAFF
clone_size: few; j_call: TRBJ2-5; v_call: TRBV28; d_call: NA; cdr3_nt: TGTGCCAGCAGTCCCCAATGGGGTCGGCAACAAGAGACCCAGTACTTC; cdr3_aa: CASSPQWGRQQETQYF
clone_size: few; j_call: TRBJ1-1; v_call: TRBV5-1; d_call: NA; cdr3_nt: TGCGCCAGCAGCCCAAGACAGGCAATGAACACTGAAGCTTTCTTT; cdr3_aa: CASSPRQAMNTEAFF
clone_size: NA; j_call: TRBJ2-5; v_call: TRBV27; d_call: NA; cdr3_nt: TGTGCCAGCAGTCCCCGGAGACGTCTGGGGGAGACCCAGTACTTC; cdr3_aa: CASSPRRRLGETQYF
clone_size: NA; j_call: TRBJ2-5; v_call: TRBV20-1; d_call: TRBD2; cdr3_nt: TGCAGTGCTACCGCCGGGGGGAGAGGTTGGGAGACCCAGTACTTC; cdr3_aa: CSATAGGRGWETQYF
clone_size: NA; j_call: TRBJ2-3; v_call: TRBV6-8; d_call: NA; cdr3_nt: TGTGCCAGCAGTTACGTGCATGAAGTTAGGCAGTATTTT; cdr3_aa: CASSYVHEVRQYF
clone_size: NA; j_call: TRBJ2-7; v_call: TRBV19; d_call: NA; cdr3_nt: TGTGCCAGTAGCGCCGGGACGGACAGACACGAGCAGTACTTC; cdr3_aa: CASSAGTDRHEQYF
clone_size: NA; j_call: TRBJ2-7; v_call: TRBV4-1; d_call: TRBD1; cdr3_nt: TGCGCCAGCAGCCAAACGGACAGGGGGTACGAGCAGTACTTC; cdr3_aa: CASSQTDRGYEQYF
clone_size: few; j_call: TRBJ1-1; v_call: TRBV7-2; d_call: TRBD1; cdr3_nt: TGTGCCAGCAGGTCCGGGACAGGGATTATCGGGGCTGAAGCTTTCTTT; cdr3_aa: CASRSGTGIIGAEAFF
clone_size: few; j_call: TRBJ1-5; v_call: TRBV28; d_call: NA; cdr3_nt: TGTGCCAGCAGTTTACTTGACAGCAATCAGCCCCAGCATTTT; cdr3_aa: CASSLLDSNQPQHF
clone_size: many; j_call: TRBJ1-1; v_call: TRBV6-1; d_call: NA; cdr3_nt: TGTGCCAGCAGGGGTGGGGCTGAAGCTTTCTTT; cdr3_aa: CASRGGAEAFF
clone_size: few; j_call: TRBJ2-5; v_call: TRBV3-1; d_call: TRBD1; cdr3_nt: TGTGCCAGCAGCCAAGTTTGGACAGGAGAAGAGACCCAGTACTTC; cdr3_aa: CASSQVWTGEETQYF
clone_size: NA; j_call: TRBJ2-3; v_call: TRBV7-2; d_call: TRBD2; cdr3_nt: TGTGCCAGCAGCTCGACTAGCGGGGGGGCCCTTGGCACAGATACGAAGTATTTT; cdr3_aa: CASSSTSGGALGTDTKYF
clone_size: NA; j_call: TRBJ2-3; v_call: TRBV20-1; d_call: NA; cdr3_nt: TGCAGTGCTAGCGGACCCACAGATACGCAGTATTTT; cdr3_aa: CSASGPTDTQYF
clone_size: NA; j_call: TRBJ1-2; v_call: TRBV6-1; d_call: NA; cdr3_nt: TGTGCCAGCAGCGCCGGGCCTGGCTATGGCTACACCTTC; cdr3_aa: CASSAGPGYGYTF
clone_size: few; j_call: TRBJ1-1; v_call: TRBV6-1; d_call: NA; cdr3_nt: TGTGCCAGCAGTAAACTACAGGATCCCACTGAAGCTTTCTTT; cdr3_aa: CASSKLQDPTEAFF
clone_size: NA; j_call: TRBJ2-1; v_call: TRBV10-3; d_call: TRBD2; cdr3_nt: TGTGCCATCAGTGAGTTCGCTACTAGCGGGAGCAATGAGCAGTTCTTC; cdr3_aa: CAISEFATSGSNEQFF
clone_size: NA; j_call: TRBJ2-1; v_call: TRBV7-9; d_call: NA; cdr3_nt: TGCGCCAGCAGCCCCGTCGGGGCTAGAGATGAGCAGTTCTTC; cdr3_aa: CASSPVGARDEQFF
clone_size: NA; j_call: TRBJ1-6; v_call: TRBV28; d_call: TRBD1; cdr3_nt: TGTGCCAGCAGTGCTACCGGGACAGGGTACAATTCACCCCTCCACTTT; cdr3_aa: CASSATGTGYNSPLHF
clone_size: NA; j_call: TRBJ2-7; v_call: TRBV20-1; d_call: TRBD1; cdr3_nt: TGCAGTGCCCCGGGACAGGGGGCCGAGCAGTACTTC; cdr3_aa: CSAPGQGAEQYF
clone_size: few; j_call: TRBJ1-6; v_call: TRBV6-1; d_call: NA; cdr3_nt: TGCGCCAGCAGTGATCTGGGGTCCAATTCACCCCTCCACTTT; cdr3_aa: CASSDLGSNSPLHF
clone_size: NA; j_call: TRBJ1-4; v_call: TRBV6-1; d_call: TRBD1; cdr3_nt: TGTGCCAGCAGGAAGACAGGGGATAATGAAAAACTGTTTTTT; cdr3_aa: CASRKTGDNEKLFF
clone_size: NA; j_call: TRBJ2-1; v_call: TRBV27; d_call: TRBD2; cdr3_nt: TGTGCCAGCAGTCCCCGACTAGCGGGGGGTCGAGACAATGAGCAGTTCTTC; cdr3_aa: CASSPRLAGGRDNEQFF
clone_size: NA; j_call: TRBJ1-2; v_call: TRBV19; d_call: TRBD1; cdr3_nt: TGTGCCACACGTGGGACAGGGGGCTATGGCTACACCTTC; cdr3_aa: CATRGTGGYGYTF
clone_size: few; j_call: TRBJ1-1; v_call: TRBV4-3; d_call: TRBD1; cdr3_nt: TGCGCCAGCAGCCCCGGACAGGGTAAACTGAGCACTGAAGCTTTCTTT; cdr3_aa: CASSPGQGKLSTEAFF
clone_size: few; j_call: TRBJ1-3; v_call: TRBV20-1; d_call: NA; cdr3_nt: TGCAGTGCTAGAGTCGGGACAACTGGAAACACCATATATTTT; cdr3_aa: CSARVGTTGNTIYF